This TCR beta chain appears in the sequencing data of a study of blood T cell repertoires in COVID-19. Study-level background: Collection of acute and convalescent COVID-19 samples took place in the United States, Italy and Spain. T cells, B-cell-depleted T cells, or PBMCs provided the cDNA or gDNA that served as material.

Methods used by the authors: Estimation of nucleated cell counts relied on the amplification of reference gene primers. Using immunoSEQ multiplex PCR, the repertoire was profiled, and TCRdb retains in-frame clones only, with some absent. V and J calls plus clone size are reproduced from that table; the DNA served to infer D and trimming. The sample shows 210,000 or so clones, approximately 80% of them seen only once. CDR1 and CDR2 from the germline V gene are SGHTS and YDEGEE. The CDR3 is 13 residues long. V lost 4 bases to trimming and J lost 5 bases, with 13 bases between them. The sequencing input was peripheral blood. The TCR originated in a woman older than 75 with active or convalescent COVID-19. The J gene is TRBJ2-7, the V gene TRBV5-8; D is unresolved. CDR3 sequence reads: CASSRSSAHEQYF. The CDR3 region has the DNA TGTGCCAGCAGCCGGTCGAGTGCCCACGAGCAGTACTTC. The full variable domain, with the rest looked up from reference TRBV5-8 and TRBJ2-7, is EAGVTQSPTHLIKTRGQQATLRCSPISGHTSVYWYQQALGLGLQFLLWYDEGEERNRGNFPPRFSGRQFPNYSSELNVNALELEDSALYLCASSRSSAHEQYFGPGTRLTVT.